Shown below are 31 T cell receptor beta chains from a single sample sequenced in a study of blood T cell repertoires in COVID-19. Produced via immunoSEQ multiplex PCR; TCRdb's table is partial and in-frame only. The sample lists roughly 240,000 clones, about 79% occurring once. The sample consisted of peripheral blood. Receptors were obtained from a man aged 40-50 years who had recovered from COVID-19.

The V and J genes are TRBV5-4 and TRBJ2-3; 11 bases agree with TRBD1. In germline, CDR1 is SGHNT, CDR2 YYREEE (reference sequence). V shed 3 bases, J shed 5 bases, and the junction held 5 bases outside the gene matches. This CDR3 is 15 amino acids long. CDR3 in amino acids: CASSSMDRGRDTQYF. CDR3 nucleotide sequence: TGTGCCAGCAGCTCGATGGACAGGGGGCGAGATACGCAGTATTTT.

The chain uses TRBV7-2 and TRBJ2-4, with a weak D call TRBD1 (5 bases). Trimming cost V 1 base and J 8 bases, with 15 bases left between them. The germline V gene has CDR1 SGHTA and CDR2 FQGNSA. This CDR3 is built from 15 residues. CDR3 DNA sequence: TGTGCCAGCAGCTTAGGACAGACCCCAACATACATTCAGTACTTC. Amino acid sequence: CASSLGQTPTYIQYF.

CDR3 in amino acids: CASSLALSGETQYF. Here the CDR3 DNA reads TGCGCCAGCAGCTTGGCCTTAAGCGGGGAGACCCAGTACTTC. The chain is built from TRBV5-1 and TRBJ2-5, with D tentatively TRBD2 (6 bases). Germline V gene sequence: CDR1 SGHRS, CDR2 YFSETQ. The length of the CDR3 is 14 residues. The germline V and J ends were trimmed by 0 bases and 5 bases, with 11 bases remaining between them.

V gene TRBV2 combines with J gene TRBJ1-1, with 7 bases matching TRBD1. CDR1 is SNHLY and CDR2 is FYNNEI in the germline V gene. V shed 4 bases and J 2 bases; nucleotides not matched to a gene: 10. The CDR3 sequence is 16 residues long. In DNA, the CDR3 is TGTGCCAGCAGTGTAGAGGGACAGATGCCAAACACTGAAGCTTTCTTT. It encodes CASSVEGQMPNTEAFF.

This clone appeared a few times. This chain joins TRBV27 and TRBJ1-1; a possible D gene is TRBD1 (5 bases). The CDR3 runs 14 residues. Trimming cost V 5 bases and J 0 bases, with 10 bases left between them. Germline lookup yields CDR1 MNHEY and CDR2 SMNVEV (reference sequence). CDR3 bases: TGTGCCAGCAGTGTCTCCAGGGTGAACACTGAAGCTTTCTTT. It translates to CASSVSRVNTEAFF.

This rearrangement joins TRBV4-3 to TRBJ1-1, with 7 bases matching TRBD1. Trimming removed 7 bases from V and 0 bases from J; junction bases left unmatched: 2. CDR1 is LGHNA, CDR2 YSLEER, per germline. The CDR3 consists of 13 residues. The CDR3 here is CASKGALNTEAFF. In DNA form, the CDR3 reads TGCGCCAGCAAGGGGGCCCTGAACACTGAAGCTTTCTTT.

A single count supports this clone. The chain is built from TRBV11-2 and TRBJ2-5; 9 bases are shared with TRBD1. Germline loops: CDR1 SGHAT, CDR2 FQNNGV. The CDR3 is made up of 14 amino acids. V dropped 5 bases and J dropped 5; count of bases not matched to a gene: 6. Here the CDR3 reads CASSQGQGWETQYF. CDR3 DNA sequence: TGTGCCAGCAGCCAAGGACAGGGGTGGGAGACCCAGTACTTC. The full variable domain, in which reference TRBV11-2 and TRBJ2-5 provide the parts outside the CDR3, is EAGVAQSPRYKIIEKRQSVAFWCNPISGHATLYWYQQILGQGPKLLIQFQNNGVVDDSQLPKDRFSAERLKGVDSTLKIQPAKLEDSAVYLCASSQGQGWETQYFGPGTRLLVL.

Points on this clone: The sample carries other DNA sequences with the same CDR3. V usage is TRBV3-1 (or the pseudogene TRBV3-2) and J usage is TRBJ2-7; D unresolved. Trimming left V 0 bases short and J 3 bases short, with 6 bases between. This CDR3 is built from 13 residues. Germline V CDR1 and CDR2: LGHDT, YNNKEL (reference sequence). The CDR3 region has the DNA TGTGCCAGCAGCCAAGACTCCTACTACGAGCAGTACTTC. As protein: CASSQDSYYEQYF.

This clone was seen once. The gene calls are TRBV19 and TRBJ2-1; maybe TRBD1 (6 bases). Germline values: CDR1 LNHDA, CDR2 SQIVND (reference sequence). V was clipped by 4 bases and J by 4 bases, with 17 bases between them. This CDR3 spans 16 amino acids. The CDR3 loop is CASSTGEELTYNEQFF. The CDR3 DNA is TGTGCCAGTAGTACAGGGGAAGAGCTGACTTACAATGAGCAGTTCTTC. The whole variable domain, remainder taken from reference TRBV19 and TRBJ2-1, is DGGITQSPKYLFRKEGQNVTLSCEQNLNHDAMYWYRQDPGQGLRLIYYSQIVNDFQKGDIAEGYSVSREKKESFPLTVTSAQKNPTAFYLCASSTGEELTYNEQFFGPGTRLTVL.

The V and J genes are TRBV5-5 and TRBJ2-1; 15 bases map to TRBD2. Germline loops: CDR1 SGHKS, CDR2 YYEKEE (reference sequence). The CDR3 is 17 amino acids. The V and J ends lost 4 bases and 6 bases, in that order; junction bases with no gene match: 8. This CDR3 reads CASSPGTSGRSPNEQFF. The CDR3 coding sequence is TGTGCCAGCAGCCCGGGGACTAGCGGGAGGTCCCCCAATGAGCAGTTCTTC.

This sequence joins TRBV11-2 and TRBJ2-3; 12 bases map to TRBD2. The V gene's germline CDR1 is SGHAT and CDR2 FQNNGV. This CDR3 contains 17 residues. V lost 4 bases to trimming and J lost 4 bases; unmatched junction nucleotides: 9. In nucleotides, the CDR3 is TGTGCCAGCAGCTACCCCGTTTCTAGCGGGGGGGCAGATACGCAGTATTTT. Amino acids: CASSYPVSSGGADTQYF.

The gene calls are TRBV7-2 and TRBJ1-5; D might be TRBD1 (6 bases). The germline V and J ends were trimmed by 5 bases and 3 bases, with 8 bases remaining between them. Germline CDR1 is SGHTA and CDR2 is FQGNSA. The CDR3 consists of 13 residues. The CDR3: CASSGQLNQPQHF. The CDR3 DNA is TGTGCCAGCAGCGGACAGCTCAATCAGCCCCAGCATTTT. The variable domain in full, completed from reference TRBV7-2 and TRBJ1-5, reads GAGVSQSPSNKVTEKGKDVELRCDPISGHTALYWYRQSLGQGLEFLIYFQGNSAPDKSGLPSDRFSAERTGGSVSTLTIQRTQQEDSAVYLCASSGQLNQPQHFGDGTRLSIL.

CDR3 sequence reads: CASSAQGARMDTQYF. The DNA for the CDR3 is TGCGCCAGCAGCGCACAGGGGGCAAGAATGGATACGCAGTATTTT. The gene calls are TRBV10-2 and TRBJ2-3, with 9 bases that match TRBD1. J gave up 6 bases and V 6 bases, and 10 bases lay outside the gene matches. The germline V gene has CDR1 WSHSY and CDR2 SAAADI. The CDR3 runs to 15 residues.

The V call is TRBV6-5, the J call TRBJ1-2, with a possible D match to TRBD1 (6 bases). With 3 bases removed from V and 0 bases from J, the gap between germline ends came to 11 bases. The CDR3 sequence is 15 residues long. Germline V lookup: CDR1 MNHEY, CDR2 SVGAGI. Written as DNA, the CDR3 is TGTGCCAGCAGTTATCTGGACAGTGCTAACTATGGCTACACCTTC. The encoded protein is CASSYLDSANYGYTF.

The chain uses TRBV5-4 and TRBJ1-1, with D unresolved. CDR1 is SGHNT and CDR2 is YYREEE in the germline V gene (reference sequence). V was cut by 6 bases and J by 1 base, with 19 bases left in between. CDR3 length: 16 amino acids. CDR3 loop: CASNNEVSVRNTEAFF. The CDR3 nucleotides are TGTGCCAGCAACAATGAGGTCTCCGTGAGGAACACTGAAGCTTTCTTT. The variable domain in full, completed from reference TRBV5-4 and TRBJ1-1, reads ETGVTQSPTHLIKTRGQQVTLRCSSQSGHNTVSWYQQALGQGPQFIFQYYREEENGRGNFPPRFSGLQFPNYSSELNVNALELDDSALYLCASNNEVSVRNTEAFFGQGTRLTVV.

The chain recombines TRBV3-1 (or the pseudogene TRBV3-2) with TRBJ2-5; D unresolved. The germline V gene has CDR1 LGHDT and CDR2 YNNKEL (reference sequence). Trimming took off 6 bases at V and 3 bases at J, with 11 bases between the two ends. The length of the CDR3 is 13 residues. The CDR3 here is CASSTPQKETQYF. CDR3 in DNA: TGTGCCAGCAGTACACCACAGAAAGAGACCCAGTACTTC.

This clone came up a few times. The chain combines TRBV19 with TRBJ1-6, with a possible D match to TRBD1 (6 bases). The ends were cut back, 4 bases at V and 7 bases at J, with 14 bases in the middle. CDR1 is LNHDA and CDR2 is SQIVND in the germline V gene (reference sequence). The CDR3 is made up of 15 amino acids. In nucleotides, the CDR3 is TGTGCCAGTAGTAGAACAGGGAGTCAGAATTCACCCCTCCACTTT. Its translation: CASSRTGSQNSPLHF.

V gene TRBV29-1 combines with J gene TRBJ2-7, with a weak D call TRBD2 (5 bases). CDR1 is SQVTM and CDR2 is ANQGSEA in the germline V gene. V was pared by 4 bases and J by 5 bases, with 15 bases between. The CDR3 is made up of 13 amino acids. Here the CDR3 DNA reads TGCAGCGTTGGGCGAGGGCCCATCCACGAGCAGTACTTC. Its translation: CSVGRGPIHEQYF.

The chain is built from TRBV7-9 and TRBJ1-1; 9 nucleotides match TRBD1. Germline V CDR1 and CDR2: SEHNR, FQNEAQ (reference sequence). This CDR3 is built from 15 residues. Unmatched junction bases numbered 4, after V lost 0 bases and J lost 5 bases. The CDR3 DNA is TGTGCCAGCAGCTTAGCAGGACAGGGGAGGACTGAAGCTTTCTTT. Amino acids: CASSLAGQGRTEAFF.

The CDR3: CASSQAAGAQYEQYF. Written as DNA, the CDR3 is TGTGCCAGCAGCCAAGCGGCGGGGGCACAATACGAGCAGTACTTC. V usage is TRBV3-1 (or the pseudogene TRBV3-2) and J usage is TRBJ2-7, with D possibly TRBD2 on 7 matching bases. The CDR3 is made up of 15 amino acids. Germline V lookup: CDR1 LGHDT, CDR2 YNNKEL (reference sequence). The ends were cut back, 1 base at V and 4 bases at J, with 14 bases in the middle.

This chain connects TRBV21-1 to TRBJ2-2; no DNA check was done on the table's D call, TRBD2. TRBV21-1 is a documented pseudogene. This CDR3 spans 20 amino acids. The CDR3 coding sequence is TGTGCCAGCACTCCGAAAGTCGGGACTAGCGGGAGGACAAACACCGGGGAGCTGTTTTTT. This translates into CASTPKVGTSGRTNTGELFF.

This clone was detected only once. V is TRBV4-1 and J is TRBJ2-3; D may be TRBD2 (6 bases). Trimming left V 5 bases short and J 0 bases short, with 9 bases between. The CDR3 is 14 amino acids. Germline loops: CDR1 MGHRA, CDR2 YSYEKL. The CDR3 nucleotides are TGCGCCAGCAGCGTACGGGGGAGCACAGATACGCAGTATTTT. Its protein is CASSVRGSTDTQYF.

CDR3 sequence: CASSLGLAEDNEQFF. The CDR3 bases are TGTGCCAGCAGCTTGGGACTAGCGGAAGACAATGAGCAGTTCTTC. The chain recombines TRBV5-4 with TRBJ2-1; 9 nucleotides line up with TRBD2. Germline V CDR1 and CDR2: SGHNT, YYREEE (reference sequence). J lost 5 bases, V lost 0 bases, and 3 bases had no gene match. This CDR3 region has 15 residues.

The chain joins TRBV27 to TRBJ1-1, with TRBD1 identical over 8 bases. Germline V gene data show CDR1 as MNHEY and CDR2 as SMNVEV (reference sequence). The trim removed 4 bases at V and 11 bases at J, leaving 12 bases unmatched. This CDR3 is 14 amino acids long. For the CDR3, the DNA is TGTGCCAGCAGTTCATGGACAGGGAGTAGAAGGGCTTTCTTT. Translation: CASSSWTGSRRAFF.

The chain employs TRBV3-1 (or the pseudogene TRBV3-2) and TRBJ1-4; unclear D gene. Germline CDR1 and CDR2: LGHDT and YNNKEL (reference sequence). V lost 0 bases and J 8 bases, leaving 13 bases between the germline ends. The CDR3 runs to 15 residues. The CDR3 loop is CASSQDPNSVEKLFF. Here the CDR3 DNA reads TGTGCCAGCAGCCAAGATCCCAATTCAGTGGAAAAACTGTTTTTT.

CDR3 region: CASSLEGTGNGYTF. DNA for the CDR3: TGTGCCAGCAGCTTGGAAGGGACAGGAAATGGCTACACCTTC. The V and J genes are TRBV5-5 and TRBJ1-2, with TRBD1 identical over 8 bases. The V gene end was trimmed by 0 bases and the J gene end by 6 bases; junction bases not matched to a gene: 4. CDR1 and CDR2 from the germline V gene are SGHKS and YYEKEE (reference sequence). There are 14 residues in the CDR3.

The chain couples TRBV14 to TRBJ2-7; TRBD1 agrees at 7 bases. The junction had 6 bases not matched to a gene; V was cut back by 0 bases and J by 1 base. Germline CDR1 reads SGHDN; CDR2 reads FVKESK. The length of the CDR3 is 16 residues. Here the CDR3 reads CASSQDSIRGSYEQYF. CDR3 DNA: TGTGCCAGCAGCCAAGATAGTATCAGGGGGTCCTACGAGCAGTACTTC. Full variable domain (missing parts from reference TRBV14 and TRBJ2-7): EAGVTQFPSHSVIEKGQTVTLRCDPISGHDNLYWYRRVMGKEIKFLLHFVKESKQDESGMPNNRFLAERTGGTYSTLKVQPAELEDSGVYFCASSQDSIRGSYEQYFGPGTRLTVT.

J is TRBJ1-6 and V is TRBV11-3; 9 bases are a match to TRBD1. V lost 3 bases, J lost 7 bases, and 10 bases stayed unmatched. Germline V gives CDR1 SGHNT, CDR2 YENEEA. CDR3 length: 17 residues. In DNA, the CDR3 is TGTGCCAGCAGCTTCTCGCCGGGACAGGGTCCAAATTCACCCCTCCACTTT. It codes for CASSFSPGQGPNSPLHF.

V gene TRBV11-2 combines with J gene TRBJ2-3, with TRBD2 as a possible D gene (5 bases). This CDR3 contains 16 residues. In germline, CDR1 is SGHAT, CDR2 FQNNGV. Trimming took 1 base from V and 9 from J, leaving 20 bases between them. CDR3 coding DNA: TGTGCCAGCAGCTTAGTCGGCTCAGCAGGAGGTTTAACGCAGTATTTT. This translates into CASSLVGSAGGLTQYF.

The V and J genes are TRBV10-3 and TRBJ1-1, with 7 bases matching TRBD1. Trimming cost V 3 bases and J 5 bases; bases outside gene matches: 9. The CDR3 is 15 residues long. The germline gives CDR1 ENHRY, CDR2 SYGVKD. The CDR3 is CAISDPSDRWTEAFF. CDR3 bases: TGTGCCATCAGTGACCCCTCGGACAGGTGGACTGAAGCTTTCTTT.

The chain couples TRBV13 to TRBJ1-2; 7 positions agree with TRBD1. CDR3 length equals 15 residues. V dropped 3 bases and J dropped 4; count of bases not matched to a gene: 8. Germline assignment: CDR1 PRHDT and CDR2 FYEKMQ (reference sequence). The CDR3 loop reads CASSFRTGEPYGYTF. In DNA form, the CDR3 reads TGTGCCAGCAGCTTCCGAACAGGGGAGCCCTATGGCTACACCTTC.